This T cell receptor (beta chain) was retrieved from a study of cytomegalovirus exposure and HLA in healthy donors. On the study more broadly: Drawn from HLA-typed donors, 65 million to 100 million unique TCRs were held in an early data release.

Germline CDR1 is MDHEN and CDR2 is SYDVKM. The V segment lost 7 bases and the J segment 8 bases; nucleotides outside the gene matches: 14. The CDR3 sequence is 16 residues long. Notes on the study in general: Excluded were some V segments that proved indistinguishable, including TRBV6-2 and TRBV6-3. According to the study, roughly 180 TCR beta chains were cytomegalovirus-associated. A likely sequencing artifact accounted for one observed cluster of highly shared sequence variants.

PCR involved 60 Vbeta and 13 Jbeta primers. Repertoires were generated with immunoSEQ multiplex PCR, while TCRdb's copy carries only in-frame clones and drops some. The repertoire holds around 110,000 clones, roughly 9% seen once, with 2.5% to 3.5% in the top ten. On this clone: Its antigen is not known.

The sequenced sample was PBMCs. The source of this sequence is a man aged 25 to 40 in good health and CMV-seronegative. This chain uses TRBV28 with TRBJ1-2; the match to TRBD1 covers 12 bases. The CDR3 region is CASTTSGTGGEEGYTF. The CDR3 DNA sequence: TGTGCCAGCACCACTTCCGGGACAGGGGGCGAGGAGGGCTACACCTTC.